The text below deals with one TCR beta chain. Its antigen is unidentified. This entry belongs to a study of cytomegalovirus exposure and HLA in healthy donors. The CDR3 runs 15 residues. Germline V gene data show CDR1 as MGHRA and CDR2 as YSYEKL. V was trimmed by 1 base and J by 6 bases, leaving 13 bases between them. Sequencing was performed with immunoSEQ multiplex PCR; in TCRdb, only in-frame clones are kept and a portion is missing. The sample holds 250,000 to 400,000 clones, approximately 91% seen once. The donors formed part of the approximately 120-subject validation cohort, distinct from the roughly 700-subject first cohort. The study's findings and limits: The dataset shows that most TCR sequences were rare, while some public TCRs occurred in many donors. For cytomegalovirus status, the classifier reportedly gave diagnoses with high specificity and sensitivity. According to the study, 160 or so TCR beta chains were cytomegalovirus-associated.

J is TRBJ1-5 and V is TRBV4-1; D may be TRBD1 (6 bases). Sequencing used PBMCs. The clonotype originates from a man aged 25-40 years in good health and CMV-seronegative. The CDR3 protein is CASSQVLAGAQPQHF. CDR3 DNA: TGCGCCAGCAGCCAAGTTCTAGCAGGGGCTCAGCCCCAGCATTTT.